One sample yielded the 23 T cell receptor beta chains listed below, sequenced in a study of CD8 T cells in ankylosing spondylitis. TCRdb recomputed calls from the 5' RACE reads with MiXCR, one row per CDR3 protein. The sample includes hundreds of thousands of distinct CDR3 sequences, around 11% of them seen just once. Their target antigens are unknown. Study-wide findings and caveats: A motif in TCR beta, a set of 8 or 9 highly homologous variants, appeared characteristic of ankylosing spondylitis blood.

The specimen was blood, either unsorted or a sorted T cell fraction (not recorded which). The receptors were sampled from a male donor with ankylosing spondylitis.

The gene calls are TRBV9 and TRBJ2-5; D is undetermined. In germline, CDR1 is SGDLS, CDR2 YYNGEE. V shed 4 bases and J shed 0 bases, with 10 bases lying between them. This CDR3 spans 14 amino acids. DNA of the CDR3: TGTGCCAGCAGCCAGAGCGCAAACCAAGAGACCCAGTACTTC. This translates into CASSQSANQETQYF.

V usage is TRBV5-1 and J usage is TRBJ2-5; possible D gene TRBD1, 5 bases. Germline CDR1 SGHRS, CDR2 YFSETQ. The V end lost 6 bases, the J end lost 0 bases, and 15 bases lay between the germline ends. The CDR3 sequence is 15 residues long. The CDR3 here is CASNLQAGNQETQYF. The DNA for the CDR3 is TGCGCCAGCAACCTTCAGGCAGGGAACCAAGAGACCCAGTACTTC.

This chain connects TRBV6-5 to TRBJ1-6; D gene unclear. Trimming shortened V by 2 bases and J by 0 bases, and 11 bases separated the two germline ends. The germline V gene has CDR1 MNHEY and CDR2 SVGAGI. The CDR3 has 17 amino acids. CDR3 sequence: CASSYLGRSSYNSPLHF. CDR3 DNA sequence: TGTGCCAGCAGTTACCTTGGGCGGAGCTCCTATAATTCACCCCTCCACTTT.

This clonotype has only a few counts. This chain's CDR3 is CATSRDNLKDGDTEAFF. CDR3 coding DNA: TGTGCCACCAGCAGAGATAACCTCAAGGACGGGGACACTGAAGCTTTCTTT. The chain uses TRBV15 and TRBJ1-1; D uncertain. Germline V lookup: CDR1 LNHNV, CDR2 YYDKDF (reference sequence). V was trimmed by 0 bases and J by 3 bases, leaving 17 bases between them. The CDR3 has 17 residues.

The chain is built from TRBV7-9 and TRBJ2-5, with a possible D match to TRBD2 (6 bases). Germline lookup yields CDR1 SEHNR and CDR2 FQNEAQ (reference sequence). With 5 bases removed from V and 5 bases from J, the gap between germline ends came to 18 bases. The CDR3 runs to 15 residues. In DNA, the CDR3 is TGTGCCAGCAGCCCCCGGACTACCTTGATGGAGACCCAGTACTTC. This codes for CASSPRTTLMETQYF.

This clonotype turned up a few times. The J gene is TRBJ2-1, the V gene TRBV4-2; 16 positions match TRBD2. The CDR3 extends over 16 amino acids. The ends lost 4 bases at V and 7 bases at J; junction bases unmatched: 4. The germline gives CDR1 LGHNA, CDR2 YNFKEQ. This CDR3 is CASSPGTSGRGNEQFF. In DNA, the CDR3 is TGTGCCAGCAGCCCCGGGACTAGCGGGAGGGGTAATGAGCAGTTCTTC.

This clonotype was counted ten times or more. V usage is TRBV20-1 and J usage is TRBJ2-5, with 8 nucleotides matching TRBD1. Germline V gene sequence: CDR1 DFQATT, CDR2 SNEGSKA (reference sequence). V lost 8 bases to trimming and J lost 1 base; unmatched junction nucleotides: 9. The CDR3 totals 14 residues. The CDR3 sequence is CSLGRTGIQETQYF. CDR3 bases: TGCAGTTTGGGCCGGACAGGGATCCAAGAGACCCAGTACTTC.

The sample holds a few counts of this clonotype. This rearrangement joins TRBV29-1 to TRBJ2-7; perhaps D is TRBD1 or TRBD2 (5 bases each). This CDR3 region has 15 residues. CDR1 and CDR2 (germline): SQVTM, ANQGSEA. V dropped 5 bases and J dropped 2 bases, with 19 bases sitting between them. CDR3 bases: TGCAGCGTTTGGGGGACGGGCACCTCGACCTACGAGCAGTACTTC. Protein product: CSVWGTGTSTYEQYF.

The J gene is TRBJ2-2, the V gene TRBV20-1, with a possible D match to TRBD1 (6 bases). Per the germline V gene, CDR1 is DFQATT and CDR2 is SNEGSKA (reference sequence). This CDR3 is 12 amino acids long. V was cut by 6 bases and J by 5 bases, with 10 bases left in between. The CDR3 DNA is TGCAGTGCAGAAGGGGGAACCGGGGAGCTGTTTTTT. This sequence encodes CSAEGGTGELFF.

This clonotype was recorded a few times. The CDR3 bases are TGTGCCAGCAGCATTCCGGGGACTTATGAGCAGTTCTTC. Amino acid sequence: CASSIPGTYEQFF. The genes are TRBV7-2 and TRBJ2-1; tentatively, D is TRBD2 (6 bases). This CDR3 contains 13 residues. Germline V gene data show CDR1 as SGHTA and CDR2 as FQGNSA. Trimming left V 5 bases short and J 8 bases short, with 13 bases between.

This clonotype was detected many times. The V gene is TRBV29-1, the J gene TRBJ1-1; D remains unclear. The CDR3 consists of 13 residues. Germline values: CDR1 SQVTM, CDR2 ANQGSEA. Trimming cost V 7 bases and J 0 bases, with 12 bases left between them. CDR3 amino acids: CSARSLLNTEAFF. The CDR3 bases are TGCAGCGCCCGATCCCTACTGAACACTGAAGCTTTCTTT.

The chain links TRBV7-2 to TRBJ1-2, with D hard to call. Germline CDR1 is SGHTA and CDR2 is FQGNSA. The V gene lost 5 bases and the J gene lost 6 bases, with 16 bases spanning the gap. The CDR3 is 14 amino acids. The CDR3 sequence is CASSPRTAGNGYTF. The CDR3 DNA reads TGTGCCAGCAGCCCTCGAACAGCGGGGAATGGCTACACCTTC.

This clonotype has a handful of counts. The V and J genes are TRBV5-1 and TRBJ1-2, with a tentative D call TRBD1 (6 bases). The CDR3 runs 15 residues. Trimming took off 3 bases at V and 5 bases at J, with 17 bases between the two ends. Germline CDR1 and CDR2: SGHRS and YFSETQ. The CDR3 DNA sequence: TGCGCCAGCAGCTCCGGGGGGGACATTATATATGGCTACACCTTC. Translation: CASSSGGDIIYGYTF.

This clonotype was seen a few times. V and J are TRBV5-1 and TRBJ2-1; the match to TRBD2 covers 7 bases. The CDR3 runs 15 residues. Germline lookup yields CDR1 SGHRS and CDR2 YFSETQ. The trim removed 4 bases at V and 1 base at J, leaving 5 bases unmatched. For the CDR3, the DNA is TGCGCCAGCAGCATCCTTAGCGGGTCCTACAATGAGCAGTTCTTC. It yields the protein CASSILSGSYNEQFF.

The chain recombines TRBV20-1 with TRBJ1-2; 9 nucleotides align to TRBD1. There are 13 residues in the CDR3. The J segment lost 6 bases and the V segment lost 4 bases, leaving 6 bases of the junction unmatched. Germline V gene sequence: CDR1 DFQATT, CDR2 SNEGSKA (reference sequence). Here the CDR3 reads CSANQQGANGYTF. Written as DNA, the CDR3 is TGCAGTGCTAACCAACAGGGGGCTAATGGCTACACCTTC.

This clonotype has just one count. The genes are TRBV29-1 and TRBJ1-3; D not resolved. The germline CDR1 and CDR2 sequences are SQVTM and ANQGSEA. Trimming removed 7 bases at V and 4 bases at J, with 11 bases between. This CDR3 has 12 residues. The CDR3 nucleotides are TGCAGCGCATCGATAGGAGGAAACACCATATATTTT. Translation: CSASIGGNTIYF. Drawing the rest from reference TRBV29-1 and TRBJ1-3, the complete variable domain is SAVISQKPSRDICQRGTSLTIQCQVDSQVTMMFWYRQQPGQSLTLIATANQGSEATYESGFVIDKFPISRPNLTFSTLTVSNMSPEDSSIYLCSASIGGNTIYFGEGSWLTVV.

The sample holds a few counts of this clonotype. The V and J genes are TRBV5-1 and TRBJ2-6; the D gene is possibly TRBD2 (5 bases). Germline CDR1 SGHRS, CDR2 YFSETQ. Trimming removed 5 bases at V and 1 base at J, with 13 bases between. This CDR3 has 16 residues. CDR3 DNA sequence: TGCGCCAGCAGGCCGCAACGGGGTTCTGGGGCCAACGTCCTGACTTTC. Translation: CASRPQRGSGANVLTF. The complete variable domain, with remaining parts taken from reference TRBV5-1 and TRBJ2-6, reads KAGVTQTPRYLIKTRGQQVTLSCSPISGHRSVSWYQQTPGQGLQFLFEYFSETQRNKGNFPGRFSGRQFSNSRSEMNVSTLELGDSALYLCASRPQRGSGANVLTFGAGSRLTVL.

This clonotype was picked up a small number of times. The rearrangement links TRBV20-1 to TRBJ2-5; no clear D. V lost 2 bases and J lost 0, with 10 bases in between. This CDR3 comprises 14 residues. The germline V gene encodes CDR1 DFQATT and CDR2 SNEGSKA (reference sequence). The CDR3 reads CSARSVTDQETQYF. CDR3 coding DNA: TGCAGTGCTAGAAGTGTGACGGACCAAGAGACCCAGTACTTC.

This clonotype was observed many times. The chain is built from TRBV6-5 and TRBJ1-2, with D possibly being TRBD1 (6 bases). The CDR3 sequence is 13 residues long. Trimming took off 4 bases at V and 14 bases at J, with 20 bases between the two ends. Germline assignment: CDR1 MNHEY and CDR2 SVGAGI. In nucleotides, the CDR3 is TGTGCCAGCAGTTCACCTCCCGGGCGGACAGTGACCTTC. It specifies CASSSPPGRTVTF.

This clonotype showed up just a few times. This CDR3 reads CASSATLSTQYF. DNA of the CDR3: TGTGCCAGCAGCGCCACGCTAAGTACGCAGTATTTT. The chain has TRBV7-9 and TRBJ2-3; D is unresolved. Germline assignment: CDR1 SEHNR and CDR2 FQNEAQ (reference sequence). V lost 5 bases and J 8 bases, leaving 11 bases between the germline ends. The CDR3 sequence is 12 residues long. The whole variable domain, remainder taken from reference TRBV7-9 and TRBJ2-3, is DTGVSQNPRHKITKRGQNVTFRCDPISEHNRLYWYRQTLGQGPEFLTYFQNEAQLEKSRLLSDRFSAERPKGSFSTLEIQRTEQGDSAMYLCASSATLSTQYFGPGTRLTVL.

This clonotype has more than one count but fewer than ten. The J gene is TRBJ1-4, the V gene TRBV4-3; D unresolved. Germline V gene sequence: CDR1 LGHNA, CDR2 YSLEER. Trimming cost V 0 bases and J 10 bases, with 12 bases left between them. The CDR3 is 14 amino acids. The CDR3 is CASSQDSVEGKLFF. The DNA of the CDR3 is TGCGCCAGCAGCCAAGATAGTGTCGAGGGAAAACTGTTTTTT.

This clonotype showed up just a few times. This chain uses TRBV20-1 with TRBJ2-2, with D possibly matching TRBD2 (6 bases). The CDR3 runs to 13 residues. Germline V gene lookup returns CDR1 DFQATT and CDR2 SNEGSKA (reference sequence). V dropped 3 bases and J dropped 7 bases, with 12 bases sitting between them. The DNA of the CDR3 is TGCAGTGCTAGCGCCTGGGGAGGCGGGGAGCTGTTTTTT. Encoded protein: CSASAWGGGELFF.

This chain links TRBV4-2 with TRBJ2-6, with D possibly being TRBD1 (5 bases). The germline V gene encodes CDR1 LGHNA and CDR2 YNFKEQ. V was shortened by 3 bases and J by 1 base, with 10 bases between the two germline ends. The CDR3 runs to 16 residues. The CDR3: CASSHTGNSGANVLTF. In nucleotides, the CDR3 is TGTGCCAGCAGCCATACAGGCAATTCTGGGGCCAACGTCCTGACTTTC.